A single T cell receptor beta chain is shown here with its context. Sequenced by immunoSEQ multiplex PCR; TCRdb stores in-frame clones only, minus some. The profile covers hundreds of thousands of clones, with approximately 86% appearing a single time and more than 4% taken by the ten largest. The CDR3 is made up of 15 amino acids. V shed 4 bases and J 6 bases; nucleotides not matched to a gene: 9. CDR1 is LGHDT, CDR2 YNNKEL, per germline (reference sequence). This sample is part of a study of blood T cell repertoires in COVID-19. As for the study in general: From T cells, B-cell-depleted T cells, or PBMCs came the material, which was cDNA or gDNA.

This clonotype was obtained from a woman between 25 and 40 years old who had been exposed to COVID-19. Sequencing used PBMCs or T cells enriched from blood (not recorded which). The rearrangement uses TRBV3-1 (or the pseudogene TRBV3-2) and TRBJ2-7, with 10 bases identical to TRBD1. The CDR3 nucleotides are TGTGCCAGCAGCCCTCCGGGACAGGGGAAGGGCGAGCAGTACTTC. It yields the protein CASSPPGQGKGEQYF.